One and the same sample provided the 20 T cell receptor beta chains below, sequenced in a study of shared clonotypes between healthy human individuals. Clones were sequenced by immunoSEQ multiplex PCR, and TCRdb holds only the in-frame ones, with some missing. The sample lists about 2 million clones, 85% to 95% seen once, with under 0.15% in the top ten. The sequenced sample was naive CD4+ T cells sorted from blood. The subset denotes: CD45RA+ positively selected. These receptors were taken from a man aged 18 to 35 in good health.

This sequence joins TRBV4-3 and TRBJ1-3; D remains unclear. Germline loops: CDR1 LGHNA, CDR2 YSLEER. The CDR3 is 15 residues long. V was cut by 0 bases and J by 3 bases, with 9 bases left in between. CDR3 sequence: CASSQEAVVGNTIYF. Here the CDR3 DNA reads TGCGCCAGCAGCCAAGAGGCCGTCGTTGGAAACACCATATATTTT.

The count of this clone is one. The genes are TRBV5-1 and TRBJ2-7; D perhaps matches TRBD2 (5 bases). Germline assignment: CDR1 SGHRS and CDR2 YFSETQ. The length of the CDR3 is 15 residues. V lost 4 bases, J lost 0 bases, and 14 bases lay in between. CDR3 DNA sequence: TGCGCCAGCAGCCGGGGTGACTCCTTCTCCTACGAGCAGTACTTC. Amino acids: CASSRGDSFSYEQYF.

CDR3 region: CASSYTGRSTEAFF. The CDR3, as DNA: TGTGCCAGCAGTTACACAGGGAGGAGCACTGAAGCTTTCTTT. The genes are TRBV6-6 and TRBJ1-1, with D possibly being TRBD1 (6 bases). This CDR3 contains 14 residues. Germline V lookup: CDR1 MNHNY, CDR2 SVGAGI (reference sequence). Trimming removed 2 bases from V and 4 bases from J, with 11 bases in between.

V is TRBV10-2 and J is TRBJ2-2; weak D call: TRBD1 (5 bases). V was cut by 6 bases and J by 5 bases, with 16 bases left in between. This CDR3 is 15 amino acids long. CDR1 WSHSY and CDR2 SAAADI come from the germline V gene. The chain's CDR3 is CASRGAVLWTGELFF. DNA of the CDR3: TGCGCCAGCAGAGGGGCGGTCCTATGGACCGGGGAGCTGTTTTTT.

The V gene is TRBV6-1, the J gene TRBJ1-2; D is perhaps TRBD1 (5 bases). From germline, CDR1 is MNHNS and CDR2 SASEGT. The CDR3 covers 15 residues. V was clipped by 1 base and J by 3 bases, with 12 bases between them. CDR3 amino acids: CASSEGIGTDYGYTF. As DNA, the CDR3 is TGTGCCAGCAGTGAAGGTATAGGGACCGACTATGGCTACACCTTC.

The rearrangement uses TRBV10-3 and TRBJ2-1; 9 positions agree with TRBD2. Unmatched junction bases numbered 7, after V lost 7 bases and J lost 0 bases. The CDR3 is 16 residues long. CDR1 ENHRY and CDR2 SYGVKD come from the germline V gene. Here the CDR3 DNA reads TGTGCCATCACGGCGGGAGGGCCTAGCTCCTACAATGAGCAGTTCTTC. This sequence encodes CAITAGGPSSYNEQFF.

This chain links TRBV10-3 with TRBJ2-7; 9 bases align to TRBD1. The germline CDR1 and CDR2 sequences are ENHRY and SYGVKD. The CDR3 has 16 amino acids. The V gene end was trimmed by 3 bases and the J gene end by 7 bases; junction bases not matched to a gene: 13. CDR3 sequence (DNA): TGTGCCATCAGTGACCTCCGGGACAGGGAGCTAGGGGAGCAGTACTTC. As protein: CAISDLRDRELGEQYF.

The rearrangement links TRBV18 to TRBJ2-1; D may be TRBD2 (5 bases). The CDR3 runs 16 residues. Germline CDR1 is KGHSH and CDR2 is LQKENI. V lost 1 base and J 5 bases, leaving 15 bases between the germline ends. The CDR3: CASSPRGLDSNNEQFF. CDR3 nucleotides: TGTGCCAGCTCACCACGAGGGTTGGACTCGAACAATGAGCAGTTCTTC.

The chain links TRBV28 to TRBJ1-5; no clear D gene. Trimming pared 2 bases from V and 2 bases from J, leaving 13 bases between. The CDR3 is 16 residues long. The germline CDR1 and CDR2 sequences are MDHEN and SYDVKM. The CDR3, as DNA: TGTGCCAGCAGTTTAGCGTGGGGTTTGGGCAATCAGCCCCAGCATTTT. Amino acids: CASSLAWGLGNQPQHF. Based on the CDR3 plus reference TRBV28 and TRBJ1-5, the full variable domain is DVKVTQSSRYLVKRTGEKVFLECVQDMDHENMFWYRQDPGLGLRLIYFSYDVKMKEKGDIPEGYSVSREKKERFSLILESASTNQTSMYLCASSLAWGLGNQPQHFGDGTRLSIL.

V gene TRBV18 combines with J gene TRBJ2-4; 10 positions agree with TRBD2. The V and J ends lost 3 bases and 0 bases, in that order; junction bases with no gene match: 8. The length of the CDR3 is 18 residues. From germline, CDR1 is KGHSH and CDR2 LQKENI. The CDR3 here is CASSPSLAGDLAKNIQYF. DNA of the CDR3: TGTGCCAGCTCACCGAGTCTAGCGGGGGATCTAGCCAAAAACATTCAGTACTTC.

The rearrangement links TRBV30 to TRBJ1-1; D call uncertain. The CDR3 spans 12 residues. The germline CDR1 and CDR2 sequences are GTSNPN and SVGIG (reference sequence). V was shortened by 4 bases and J by 3 bases, with 9 bases between the two germline ends. Here the CDR3 reads CAWTEGHTEAFF. CDR3 DNA sequence: TGTGCCTGGACGGAGGGTCACACTGAAGCTTTCTTT.

The chain links TRBV6-1 to TRBJ2-7; D is undetermined. CDR1 and CDR2 (germline): MNHNS, SASEGT. This CDR3 region has 12 residues. Trimming stripped 8 bases from V and 3 bases from J, with 11 bases between. CDR3 nucleotides: TGTGCCAGCGACACAGTCAACTACGAGCAGTACTTC. Its translation: CASDTVNYEQYF.

The genes are TRBV11-2 and TRBJ2-1, with D possibly TRBD1 on 5 matching bases. V lost 4 bases and J 2 bases, leaving 12 bases between the germline ends. This CDR3 spans 15 amino acids. Germline V gene data show CDR1 as SGHAT and CDR2 as FQNNGV. This CDR3 reads CASSSRVGAYNEQFF. The CDR3 region has the DNA TGTGCCAGCAGCTCCCGGGTAGGGGCCTACAATGAGCAGTTCTTC.

This rearrangement joins TRBV6-5 to TRBJ1-6; 8 bases are shared with TRBD1. The CDR3 runs 15 residues. Germline V gene sequence: CDR1 MNHEY, CDR2 SVGAGI. V gave up 8 bases and J gave up 5 bases; unmatched junction bases: 8. The CDR3 DNA reads as TGTGCCAGCGTGGGACAGGCTGGAAATAATTCACCCCTCCACTTT. Its translation is CASVGQAGNNSPLHF.

The chain couples TRBV5-6 to TRBJ1-3; weak D call: TRBD1 (5 bases). Trimming left V 0 bases short and J 0 bases short, with 13 bases between. This CDR3 comprises 17 residues. In germline, CDR1 is SGHDT, CDR2 YYEEEE. CDR3 amino acids: CASSLDPPGSSGNTIYF. The CDR3 DNA is TGTGCCAGCAGCTTGGACCCCCCAGGGAGCTCTGGAAACACCATATATTTT.

The chain carries TRBV15 and TRBJ2-7; D gene unclear. The CDR3 loop spans 14 amino acids. The germline V gene encodes CDR1 LNHNV and CDR2 YYDKDF (reference sequence). Trimming removed 1 base at V and 0 bases at J, with 7 bases between. CDR3 coding DNA: TGTGCCACCAGCAGAGGAGCGTTCTCCTACGAGCAGTACTTC. Its protein product is CATSRGAFSYEQYF.

The chain has TRBV9 and TRBJ2-1; D ambiguous. Germline values: CDR1 SGDLS, CDR2 YYNGEE. The CDR3 has 13 residues. V was shortened by 2 bases and J by 7 bases, with 10 bases between the two germline ends. In DNA form, the CDR3 reads TGTGCCAGCAGCGTGCCCCTGGCGAATGAGCAGTTCTTC. It yields the protein CASSVPLANEQFF.

Turning to this clone: Compared with germline, one end of the junction differs, possibly owing to a read error. The V gene is TRBV30, the J gene TRBJ2-1; perhaps TRBD2 as D (5 bases). Germline lookup yields CDR1 GTSNPN and CDR2 SVGIG (reference sequence). The length of the CDR3 is 14 residues. CDR3 coding DNA: TGTGCCTGGAGTGTATGGACTTCCTCCAATGAGCAGTTCTTC. Translated, it gives CAWSVWTSSNEQFF.

The J gene is TRBJ2-7, the V gene TRBV10-3; tentatively, D is TRBD2 (6 bases). The germline V gene encodes CDR1 ENHRY and CDR2 SYGVKD. Trimming removed 6 bases at V and 2 bases at J, with 11 bases between. This CDR3 region has 13 residues. DNA of the CDR3: TGTGCCATCAGGGGCGGGGTTGCCTACGAGCAGTACTTC. Translation: CAIRGGVAYEQYF.

The V and J genes are TRBV5-1 and TRBJ2-2; 7 bases fit TRBD2. The germline gives CDR1 SGHRS, CDR2 YFSETQ. The CDR3 spans 16 residues. V lost 0 bases and J lost 6; bases outside the gene matches: 8. The CDR3 region is CASSLARMSGAGELFF. CDR3 sequence (DNA): TGCGCCAGCAGCTTGGCCCGCATGAGCGGGGCCGGGGAGCTGTTTTTT.